This T cell receptor (beta chain) was sequenced during a study of OX40 agonist ivuxolimab in advanced cancers. The wider study: An agonistic human IgG2 monoclonal antibody against OX40 (CD134) was given. Cancers in dose escalation were hepatocellular, melanoma, renal cell and head and neck. Cohort: 75% to 90% men, mean age approximately 60, aged about 23 to 79. Among those treated, three patients had partial responses, one with hepatocellular carcinoma and two with cutaneous melanoma.

Only in-frame clones appear in the TCRdb table, and some are missing; sequencing was by immunoSEQ multiplex PCR. The table shows fewer than 100,000 clones, with around nine tenths occurring only once. Germline assignment: CDR1 SGDLS and CDR2 YYNGEE. CDR3 length: 13 amino acids. V lost 0 bases and J lost 8, with 11 bases in between. This sample comprised CD4+ or CD8+ T cells sorted from blood, obtained in a trial of the OX40 agonist ivuxolimab. The clonotype was recovered from an adult with an advanced solid tumor such as melanoma, head and neck, liver or kidney cancer. This chain uses TRBV9 with TRBJ1-1, with TRBD1 as a possible D gene (5 bases). CDR3 coding DNA: TGTGCCAGCAGCGTAGCTCCGACAGAGGAAGCTTTCTTT. As protein: CASSVAPTEEAFF.